This paragraph covers one TCR beta chain sequence. Its target is unknown. This specimen belongs to a study of vaccination and CD4 T cells after COVID-19. The wider study: Stimulation used overlapping spike peptides from SARS-CoV-2, HCoV-NL63, HCoV-OC43 and HCoV-229E. Each control culture was treated with a CEFX pool, an HIV-1 Nef pool, or no peptide.

Trimming cost V 3 bases and J 3 bases, with 8 bases left between them. The germline V gene has CDR1 MNHEY and CDR2 SMNVEV (reference sequence). CDR3 length equals 13 residues. Treatment here: roughly 10-day PBMC culture with coronavirus spike peptide pools or control peptides (ViraFEST assay). Those CD4+ T cells from the unexposed donor predate the COVID-19 pandemic (2011-2018). For ViraFEST, peptide pools expanded antigen-specific T cells, after which the TCRs were sequenced. The authors swapped half the medium for fresh IL-2 medium on days 3 and 7. Sequence data for DNA of cultured CD4+ T cells were generated by the Oncomine TCR Beta short-read assay. The genomic DNA was obtained from cultured CD4+ T cells by extraction with the QIAamp micro DNA kit. TCRdb re-derived calls from the PCR reads in MiXCR, one entry per CDR3 protein. Among thousands of distinct CDR3 sequences listed, around 30% were seen once.

The chain is built from TRBV27 and TRBJ1-1, with D uncertain. The sequence derives from a human donor in good health. Sequences were obtained from CD4+ T cells from blood, cultured in vitro. The CDR3 here is CASSFERYTEAFF. The CDR3 DNA is TGTGCCAGCAGTTTCGAGAGATACACTGAAGCTTTCTTT.